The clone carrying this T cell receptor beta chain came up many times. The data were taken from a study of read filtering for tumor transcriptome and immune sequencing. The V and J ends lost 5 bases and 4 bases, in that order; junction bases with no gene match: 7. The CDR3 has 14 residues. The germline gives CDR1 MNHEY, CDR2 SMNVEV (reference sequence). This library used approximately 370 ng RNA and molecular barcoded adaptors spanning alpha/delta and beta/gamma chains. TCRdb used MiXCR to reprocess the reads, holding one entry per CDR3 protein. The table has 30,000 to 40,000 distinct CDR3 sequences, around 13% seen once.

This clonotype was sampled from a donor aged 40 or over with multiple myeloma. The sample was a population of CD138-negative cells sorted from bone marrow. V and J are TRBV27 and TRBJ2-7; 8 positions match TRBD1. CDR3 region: CASSPGQVRYEQYF. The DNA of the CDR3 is TGTGCCAGCAGTCCGGGACAGGTGAGGTACGAGCAGTACTTC.